The 20 T cell receptor beta chains listed next were all sequenced from one sample in a study of regulatory dendritic cells for organ transplantation. Sequenced by immunoSEQ multiplex PCR; TCRdb stores in-frame clones only, minus some. The sample includes 35,000 to 45,000 clones, about 89% of them seen just once. Source material: naive CD8+ T cells from blood. Subset given: CD45RA+ naive T cells. The receptor set was obtained from a human donor in good health.

The V call is TRBV2, the J call TRBJ2-7, with D perhaps being TRBD1 or TRBD2 (6 bases each). With 7 bases removed from V and 1 base from J, the gap between germline ends came to 14 bases. Germline loops: CDR1 SNHLY, CDR2 FYNNEI. This CDR3 is built from 14 residues. As DNA, the CDR3 is TGTGCCAGCACCCTGAAAGGGGGGTCCTACGAGCAGTACTTC. Amino acids: CASTLKGGSYEQYF.

The V call is TRBV12-5, the J call TRBJ2-7; TRBD1 might be the D (6 bases). Germline V gene sequence: CDR1 LGHNT, CDR2 FRNRAP. CDR3 length equals 17 residues. With 2 bases removed from V and 3 bases from J, the gap between germline ends came to 20 bases. The CDR3 spells CASGLPIDRPAGYEQYF. The CDR3 DNA follows: TGTGCTAGTGGTTTGCCAATCGACAGGCCCGCGGGCTACGAGCAGTACTTC.

V gene TRBV5-4 combines with J gene TRBJ1-3, with D unresolved. The CDR3 sequence is 11 residues long. V gave up 3 bases and J gave up 4 bases, with 2 bases separating them. Germline assignment: CDR1 SGHNT and CDR2 YYREEE (reference sequence). The CDR3 DNA reads as TGTGCCAGCAGCTCAGGAAACACCATATATTTT. Amino acid sequence: CASSSGNTIYF.

The CDR3, as DNA: TGTGCCAGCAGCCACGACGCGGGGGCTTACTCTATGGGCTACACCTTC. Its protein product is CASSHDAGAYSMGYTF. The chain recombines TRBV11-2 with TRBJ1-2; tentatively, D is TRBD1 (6 bases). CDR3 length equals 16 residues. CDR1 is SGHAT, CDR2 FQNNGV, per germline. Trimming removed 5 bases from V and 8 bases from J, with 24 bases in between.

The gene calls are TRBV9 and TRBJ2-3; TRBD2 might be the D (5 bases). Germline-derived CDR1 and CDR2 are SGDLS and YYNGEE. The CDR3 is made up of 16 amino acids. The V end was cut by 3 bases, the J end by 2 bases, with 16 bases between. CDR3 sequence reads: CASSGPSGPFTDTQYF. CDR3 nucleotide sequence: TGTGCCAGCAGCGGCCCGAGCGGCCCTTTCACAGATACGCAGTATTTT.

This clone was observed a handful of times. CDR3 sequence (DNA): TGTGCCAGTAAGGTAGGGGTGAACACTGAAGCTTTCTTT. This sequence encodes CASKVGVNTEAFF. The chain uses TRBV19 and TRBJ1-1; D is perhaps TRBD1 (5 bases). The germline gives CDR1 LNHDA, CDR2 SQIVND (reference sequence). The ends were cut back, 7 bases at V and 0 bases at J, with 9 bases in the middle. CDR3 size: 13 residues. Looking up the rest from reference TRBV19 and TRBJ1-1 gives the full variable domain: DGGITQSPKYLFRKEGQNVTLSCEQNLNHDAMYWYRQDPGQGLRLIYYSQIVNDFQKGDIAEGYSVSREKKESFPLTVTSAQKNPTAFYLCASKVGVNTEAFFGQGTRLTVV.

This chain links TRBV9 with TRBJ2-1; weak D call: TRBD2 (7 bases). V was cut by 4 bases and J by 7 bases, with 21 bases left in between. Germline V gene sequence: CDR1 SGDLS, CDR2 YYNGEE. CDR3 length: 16 amino acids. The CDR3 protein is CASSPLGGGRMNEQFF. CDR3 coding DNA: TGTGCCAGCAGCCCCCTTGGGGGGGGCCGGATGAATGAGCAGTTCTTC. Full variable domain (rest looked up from reference TRBV9 and TRBJ2-1): DSGVTQTPKHLITATGQRVTLRCSPRSGDLSVYWYQQSLDQGLQFLIQYYNGEERAKGNILERFSAQQFPDLHSELNLSSLELGDSALYFCASSPLGGGRMNEQFFGPGTRLTVL.

The rearrangement links TRBV6-6 to TRBJ2-1; no clear D gene. The CDR3 is 11 residues long. Per the germline V gene, CDR1 is MNHNY and CDR2 is SVGAGI (reference sequence). Trimming took off 0 bases at V and 8 bases at J, with 2 bases between the two ends. The CDR3, as DNA: TGTGCCAGCAGTTACTCGTATGAGCAGTTCTTC. Translating gives CASSYSYEQFF.

This chain uses TRBV11-2 with TRBJ1-2; 9 bases match TRBD1. The trim removed 4 bases at V and 4 bases at J, leaving 10 bases unmatched. Germline CDR1 SGHAT, CDR2 FQNNGV. The CDR3 covers 16 residues. The CDR3 protein is CASSSPGTGTFYGYTF. As DNA, the CDR3 is TGTGCCAGCAGCTCACCCGGGACAGGGACTTTCTATGGCTACACCTTC.

This clone has a single count. The chain combines TRBV29-1 with TRBJ2-3; D is perhaps TRBD2 (6 bases). This CDR3 has 13 amino acids. V was clipped by 4 bases and J by 2 bases, with 10 bases between them. From germline, CDR1 is SQVTM and CDR2 ANQGSEA. The CDR3 DNA sequence: TGCAGCGTTGTAGCGGAGGACACAGATACGCAGTATTTT. Protein sequence: CSVVAEDTDTQYF.

The V call is TRBV28, the J call TRBJ2-1; D is unresolved. V was cut by 5 bases and J by 8 bases, with 16 bases left in between. Germline values: CDR1 MDHEN, CDR2 SYDVKM. CDR3 size: 14 residues. CDR3 DNA: TGTGCCAGCAGTCCGTCTTCCCGTTTCGATGAGCAGTTCTTC. This gives the protein CASSPSSRFDEQFF.

CDR3 residues: CASSALKYGARVNGYTF. The CDR3 DNA is TGTGCCAGCAGCGCCTTGAAGTACGGGGCCCGAGTTAATGGCTACACCTTC. This sequence joins TRBV9 and TRBJ1-2, with D possibly being TRBD1 (5 bases). There are 17 residues in the CDR3. Trimming took off 3 bases at V and 6 bases at J, with 24 bases between the two ends. From germline, CDR1 is SGDLS and CDR2 YYNGEE.

The V gene is TRBV9, the J gene TRBJ2-1; TRBD2 matches at 7 bases. The CDR3 extends over 16 amino acids. V shed 4 bases, J shed 6 bases, and the junction held 13 bases outside the gene matches. Germline V CDR1 and CDR2: SGDLS, YYNGEE. This chain's CDR3 is CASSSPLRESGNEQFF. As DNA, the CDR3 is TGTGCCAGCAGCTCCCCCCTGCGGGAGTCTGGCAATGAGCAGTTCTTC.

The chain combines TRBV5-8 with TRBJ1-5, with a tentative D call TRBD1 (6 bases). Trimming shortened V by 1 base and J by 7 bases, and 15 bases separated the two germline ends. This CDR3 contains 15 residues. Germline V gives CDR1 SGHTS, CDR2 YDEGEE. CDR3 in DNA: TGTGCCAGCAGCTTGTTCTCCGGGGGCGGACAGCCCCAGCATTTT. Translation gives CASSLFSGGGQPQHF.

This clone was seen a single time. The V call is TRBV14, the J call TRBJ2-3; D gene unclear. Trimming pared 3 bases from V and 9 bases from J, leaving 7 bases between. The CDR3 is made up of 11 amino acids. Germline V lookup: CDR1 SGHDN, CDR2 FVKESK. The CDR3 coding sequence is TGTGCCAGCAGCCATATTGGCACGCAGTATTTT. Translating gives CASSHIGTQYF.

The chain employs TRBV4-1 and TRBJ2-7; no reliable D call. In germline, CDR1 is MGHRA, CDR2 YSYEKL. Trimming took 1 base from V and 3 from J, leaving 13 bases between them. This CDR3 contains 15 residues. DNA for the CDR3: TGCGCCAGCAGCCAAGGCGCCTCAGAAATCTACGAGCAGTACTTC. Its protein is CASSQGASEIYEQYF.

The V gene is TRBV9, the J gene TRBJ2-1; D remains ambiguous. The germline gives CDR1 SGDLS, CDR2 YYNGEE. The CDR3 runs to 11 residues. Trimming pared 3 bases from V and 7 bases from J, leaving 5 bases between. The CDR3 DNA reads as TGTGCCAGCAGCGACTTAAATGAGCAGTTCTTC. Encoded protein: CASSDLNEQFF. The whole variable domain, remainder taken from reference TRBV9 and TRBJ2-1, is DSGVTQTPKHLITATGQRVTLRCSPRSGDLSVYWYQQSLDQGLQFLIQYYNGEERAKGNILERFSAQQFPDLHSELNLSSLELGDSALYFCASSDLNEQFFGPGTRLTVL.

The V and J genes are TRBV4-3 and TRBJ1-1, with D tentatively TRBD1 (5 bases). V was shortened by 0 bases and J by 5 bases, with 10 bases between the two germline ends. Germline-derived CDR1 and CDR2 are LGHNA and YSLEER. The CDR3 covers 14 residues. Here the CDR3 DNA reads TGCGCCAGCAGCCAAGATGAGGGGAGAACTGAAGCTTTCTTT. Translated, it gives CASSQDEGRTEAFF.

The rearrangement links TRBV5-6 to TRBJ2-1; the D is unclear. The CDR3 consists of 14 residues. The V end was cut by 5 bases, the J end by 7 bases, with 16 bases between. Germline CDR1 SGHDT, CDR2 YYEEEE. The CDR3 region has the DNA TGTGCCAGCAGGGCCGGTCCCGTCGTGAATGAGCAGTTCTTC. It translates to CASRAGPVVNEQFF.

V gene TRBV5-4 combines with J gene TRBJ2-3; 7 bases are a match to TRBD2. This CDR3 contains 12 residues. Losses at the gene ends were 4 bases for V and 10 bases for J; bases not matched to a gene: 6. Per the germline V gene, CDR1 is SGHNT and CDR2 is YYREEE (reference sequence). The chain's CDR3 is CASSLTSRAQYF. Here the CDR3 DNA reads TGTGCCAGCAGCCTGACTAGCCGGGCGCAGTATTTT.